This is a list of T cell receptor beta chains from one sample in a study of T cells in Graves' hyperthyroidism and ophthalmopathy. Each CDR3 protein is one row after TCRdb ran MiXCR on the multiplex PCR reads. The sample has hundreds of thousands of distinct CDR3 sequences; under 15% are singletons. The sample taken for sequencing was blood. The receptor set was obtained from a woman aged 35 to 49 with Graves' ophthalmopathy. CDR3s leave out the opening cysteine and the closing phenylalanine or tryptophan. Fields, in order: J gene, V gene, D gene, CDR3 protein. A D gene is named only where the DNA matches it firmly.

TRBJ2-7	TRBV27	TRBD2	ASSQRLAGAPGRYEQY
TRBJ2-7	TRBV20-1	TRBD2	SANQRENEQY
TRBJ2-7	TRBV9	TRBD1	ASSVAGQGYYEQY
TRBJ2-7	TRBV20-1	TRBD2	SASGTSGSPSYEQY
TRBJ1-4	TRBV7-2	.	ASSLTFATNEKLF
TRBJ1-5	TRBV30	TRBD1	AWSVRGDRGLQPQH
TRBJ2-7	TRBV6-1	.	ASKGPITPPTYEQY
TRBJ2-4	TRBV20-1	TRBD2	SARDWLAGLAKNIQY
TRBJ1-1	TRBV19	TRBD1	ASTVTGVMNTEAF
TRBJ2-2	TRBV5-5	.	ASSSGRLITGELF
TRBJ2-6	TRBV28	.	ASSLGGAGANVLT
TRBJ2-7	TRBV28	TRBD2	ASSPRLSGRYGEQY
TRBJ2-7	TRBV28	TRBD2	ASRTGLAGVTTYEQY
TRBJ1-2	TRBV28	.	ASSQPSGFDYGYT
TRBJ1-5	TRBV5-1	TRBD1	ASSLAGTAGQPQH
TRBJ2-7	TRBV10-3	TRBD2	AMTSGRGYEQY
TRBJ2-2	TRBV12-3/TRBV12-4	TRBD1	ASSFMTGAGELF
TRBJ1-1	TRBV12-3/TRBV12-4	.	ASTPSSLNTEAF
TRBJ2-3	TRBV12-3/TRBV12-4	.	ASSYTGRVTDTQY
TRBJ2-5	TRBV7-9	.	ASSVGGTQY
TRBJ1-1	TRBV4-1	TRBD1	ASSQEDRGTEAF
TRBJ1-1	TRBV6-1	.	ASTTSVDGFGEAF
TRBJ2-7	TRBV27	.	ASSLTPSSYEQY
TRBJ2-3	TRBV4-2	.	ASSPEGSGTDTQY
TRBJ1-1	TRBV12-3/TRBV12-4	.	ASSLEGPGMTEAF
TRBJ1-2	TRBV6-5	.	ASSYSYRGASYGYT
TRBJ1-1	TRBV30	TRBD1	ACLQGAEAF
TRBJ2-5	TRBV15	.	ATSRDVGSLQETQY
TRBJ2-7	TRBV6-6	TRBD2	AIRTSGTYEQY
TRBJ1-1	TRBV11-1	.	ASSLEGLGVNTEAF
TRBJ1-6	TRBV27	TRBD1	ASSVTGKVYNSPLH
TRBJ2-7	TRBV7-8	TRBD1	ASSLLAGQGAVEQY
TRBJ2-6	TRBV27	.	ASSVHIGPPANVLT
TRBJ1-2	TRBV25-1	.	ASSRHPSNGYT
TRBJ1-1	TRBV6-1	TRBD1	ASSPYPDRRPNTEAF
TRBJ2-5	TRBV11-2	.	ASSLLDETQY
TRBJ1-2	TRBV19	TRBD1	ASSIWQGEDGYT
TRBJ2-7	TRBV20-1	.	SASRYEQY
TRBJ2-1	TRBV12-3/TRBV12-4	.	ASSPQGIDEQF
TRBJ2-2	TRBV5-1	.	ASSPEGHLGGELF
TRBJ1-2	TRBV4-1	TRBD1	ASSHLGQGASYGYT
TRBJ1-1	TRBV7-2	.	ASSAHGPSPTEAF
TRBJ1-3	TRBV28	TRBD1	ASSWPQGGTGNTIY
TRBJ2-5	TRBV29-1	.	SARTGALRTQY
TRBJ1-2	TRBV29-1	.	SVVFREDNYGYT
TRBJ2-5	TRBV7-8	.	ASSLSPGSLQETQY
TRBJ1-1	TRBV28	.	ASSLYGVANTEAF
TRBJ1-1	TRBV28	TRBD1	ASSWGGQGENTEAF
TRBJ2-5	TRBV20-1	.	SAYDSYQETQY
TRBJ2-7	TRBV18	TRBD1	ASSPVATGISYEQY
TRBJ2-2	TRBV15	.	ATSRRQDYTGELF
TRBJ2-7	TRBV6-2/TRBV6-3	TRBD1	ASSPRGRSEQY
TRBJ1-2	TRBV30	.	AWSVSGNYGYT